The sequence of this T cell receptor beta chain was determined in a study of OX40 agonist ivuxolimab in advanced cancers. Study details: The dose of intravenous ivuxolimab that patients received every 2 weeks ranged from 0.01 to 10 mg/kg. General study points: Normalized T-cell clonal expansion was also low in some nonresponders.

Assay used: immunoSEQ multiplex PCR; TCRdb lists only in-frame clones, some missing. The sample includes approximately 90,000 clones, roughly 84% of them seen just once. Samples were taken at baseline and on day 1 of cycles 4 and 7. The CDR3 runs to 16 residues. Concerning this clone itself: The antigen is not known.

Sequenced material: CD4+ or CD8+ T cells sorted from blood, taken in a trial of the OX40 agonist ivuxolimab. This sequence was found in an adult with an advanced solid tumor such as melanoma, head and neck, liver or kidney cancer. This chain connects TRBV21-1 to TRBJ1-6; the table names TRBD1, a call not compared with the DNA. TRBV21-1 is flagged as a pseudogene. Here the CDR3 DNA reads TGTGCCAGCAGCAAAGAAGGGACAGAAAATAATTCACCCCTCCACTTT. This encodes CASSKEGTENNSPLHF.